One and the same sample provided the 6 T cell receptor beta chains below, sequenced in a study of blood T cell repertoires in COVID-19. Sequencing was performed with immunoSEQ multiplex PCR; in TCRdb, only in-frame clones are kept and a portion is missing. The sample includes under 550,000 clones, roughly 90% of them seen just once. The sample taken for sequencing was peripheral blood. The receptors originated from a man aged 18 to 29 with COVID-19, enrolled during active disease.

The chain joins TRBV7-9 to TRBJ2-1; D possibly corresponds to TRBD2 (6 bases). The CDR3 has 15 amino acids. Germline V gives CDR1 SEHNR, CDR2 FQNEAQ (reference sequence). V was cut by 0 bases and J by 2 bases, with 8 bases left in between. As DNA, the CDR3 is TGTGCCAGCAGCTTAGCGCGGGGAACCTACAATGAGCAGTTCTTC. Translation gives CASSLARGTYNEQFF.

CDR3 amino acids: CASSLGASNQPQHF. The CDR3 DNA reads TGTGCCAGCAGCCTGGGGGCAAGCAATCAGCCCCAGCATTTT. This chain links TRBV3-1 (or the pseudogene TRBV3-2) with TRBJ1-5, with a weak D call TRBD1 (6 bases). Germline V gene sequence: CDR1 LGHDT, CDR2 YNNKEL (reference sequence). CDR3 length: 14 amino acids. V lost 4 bases and J lost 1, with 8 bases in between.

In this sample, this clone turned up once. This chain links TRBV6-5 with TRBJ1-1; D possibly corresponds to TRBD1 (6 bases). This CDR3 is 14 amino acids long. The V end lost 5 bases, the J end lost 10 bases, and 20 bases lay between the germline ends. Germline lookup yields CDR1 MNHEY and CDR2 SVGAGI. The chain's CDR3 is CASSTNYRDMTAFF. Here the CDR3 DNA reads TGTGCCAGCAGTACGAATTACAGGGACATGACAGCTTTCTTT.

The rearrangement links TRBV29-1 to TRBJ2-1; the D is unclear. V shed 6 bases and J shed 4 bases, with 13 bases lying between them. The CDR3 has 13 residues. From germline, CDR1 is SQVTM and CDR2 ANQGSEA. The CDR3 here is CSVDRPQYNEQFF. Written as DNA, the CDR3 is TGCAGCGTCGACCGCCCACAGTACAATGAGCAGTTCTTC.

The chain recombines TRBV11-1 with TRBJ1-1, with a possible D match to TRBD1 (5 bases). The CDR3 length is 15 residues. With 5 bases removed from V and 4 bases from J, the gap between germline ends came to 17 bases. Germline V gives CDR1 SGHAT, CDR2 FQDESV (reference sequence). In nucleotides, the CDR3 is TGTGCCAGCAGCCCCCGAACAGGAAGGACCACTGAAGCTTTCTTT. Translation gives CASSPRTGRTTEAFF.

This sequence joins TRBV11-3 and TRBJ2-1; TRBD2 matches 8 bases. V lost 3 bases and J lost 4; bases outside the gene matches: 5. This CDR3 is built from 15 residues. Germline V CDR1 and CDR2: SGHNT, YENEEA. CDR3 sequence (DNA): TGTGCCAGCAGCTTCAGCGGGAGCCCATACAATGAGCAGTTCTTC. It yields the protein CASSFSGSPYNEQFF. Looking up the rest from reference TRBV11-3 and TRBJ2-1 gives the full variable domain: EAGVVQSPRYKIIEKKQPVAFWCNPISGHNTLYWYLQNLGQGPELLIRYENEEAVDDSQLPKDRFSAERLKGVDSTLKIQPAELGDSAVYLCASSFSGSPYNEQFFGPGTRLTVL.